A selection of T cell receptor beta chains follows, all from one sample in a study of blood T cell repertoires in COVID-19. Generated by immunoSEQ multiplex PCR, the TCRdb table keeps only in-frame clones and is missing some. The sample contains over 15,000 clones, 82% of which appear only once. Material for sequencing was peripheral blood. The source of these receptors is a human donor in a cohort sampled during active COVID-19. Both conserved end residues are part of each CDR3. D genes are given only for firm matches. Size values are once, few and many counts, or a class for expanded clones, and some rows have none.

clone_size,v_call,j_call,d_call,cdr3_aa,cdr3_nt
-,TRBV3-1/TRBV3-2,TRBJ2-3,-,CASSQTGLAADTQYF,TGTGCCAGCAGCCAAACAGGATTAGCGGCAGATACGCAGTATTTT
-,TRBV7-2,TRBJ2-5,-,CASSLDRQTQYF,TGTGCCAGCAGCTTGGACAGACAGACCCAGTACTTC
-,TRBV28,TRBJ2-7,-,CASSLPNPSGRRWQYF,TGTGCCAGCAGTTTACCCAACCCCTCCGGGAGACGCTGGCAGTACTTC
-,TRBV5-5,TRBJ2-7,TRBD2,CASSLASGRPYEQYF,TGTGCCAGCAGCTTGGCTAGCGGGAGGCCGTACGAGCAGTACTTC
-,TRBV29-1,TRBJ2-5,-,CSAARQQETQYF,TGCAGCGCGGCGAGACAGCAAGAGACCCAGTACTTC
once,TRBV19,TRBJ1-4,TRBD1,CASRPDRVGEKLFF,TGTGCCAGTAGGCCGGACAGGGTGGGGGAAAAACTGTTTTTT
-,TRBV29-1,TRBJ2-7,TRBD1,CSATGVIDDEQYF,TGCAGCGCCACAGGGGTTATCGACGACGAGCAGTACTTC
-,TRBV19,TRBJ1-1,TRBD1,CATHRGRGMNTEAFF,TGTGCCACACACAGGGGGCGCGGCATGAACACTGAAGCTTTCTTT
-,TRBV5-1,TRBJ2-5,TRBD1,CASSRSQGEETQYF,TGCGCCAGCAGCCGGAGCCAGGGGGAAGAGACCCAGTACTTC
-,TRBV6-1,TRBJ2-3,TRBD2,CASSEVAGGADTQYF,TGTGCCAGCAGTGAAGTTGCGGGAGGTGCAGATACGCAGTATTTT
-,TRBV5-6,TRBJ1-6,TRBD1,CASSDRGPISPLHF,TGTGCCAGCAGCGACAGGGGCCCGATTTCACCCCTCCACTTT
-,TRBV6-2/TRBV6-3,TRBJ1-3,TRBD1,CASSSGTEGNTIYF,TGTGCCAGCAGTTCCGGGACAGAAGGAAACACCATATATTTT
-,TRBV27,TRBJ2-5,TRBD2,CASSQGLVRGETQYF,TGTGCCAGCAGTCAGGGACTAGTCCGGGGAGAGACCCAGTACTTC
few,TRBV7-9,TRBJ2-7,TRBD1,CASSYGTDTYEQYF,TGTGCCAGCAGCTACGGGACAGACACCTACGAGCAGTACTTC